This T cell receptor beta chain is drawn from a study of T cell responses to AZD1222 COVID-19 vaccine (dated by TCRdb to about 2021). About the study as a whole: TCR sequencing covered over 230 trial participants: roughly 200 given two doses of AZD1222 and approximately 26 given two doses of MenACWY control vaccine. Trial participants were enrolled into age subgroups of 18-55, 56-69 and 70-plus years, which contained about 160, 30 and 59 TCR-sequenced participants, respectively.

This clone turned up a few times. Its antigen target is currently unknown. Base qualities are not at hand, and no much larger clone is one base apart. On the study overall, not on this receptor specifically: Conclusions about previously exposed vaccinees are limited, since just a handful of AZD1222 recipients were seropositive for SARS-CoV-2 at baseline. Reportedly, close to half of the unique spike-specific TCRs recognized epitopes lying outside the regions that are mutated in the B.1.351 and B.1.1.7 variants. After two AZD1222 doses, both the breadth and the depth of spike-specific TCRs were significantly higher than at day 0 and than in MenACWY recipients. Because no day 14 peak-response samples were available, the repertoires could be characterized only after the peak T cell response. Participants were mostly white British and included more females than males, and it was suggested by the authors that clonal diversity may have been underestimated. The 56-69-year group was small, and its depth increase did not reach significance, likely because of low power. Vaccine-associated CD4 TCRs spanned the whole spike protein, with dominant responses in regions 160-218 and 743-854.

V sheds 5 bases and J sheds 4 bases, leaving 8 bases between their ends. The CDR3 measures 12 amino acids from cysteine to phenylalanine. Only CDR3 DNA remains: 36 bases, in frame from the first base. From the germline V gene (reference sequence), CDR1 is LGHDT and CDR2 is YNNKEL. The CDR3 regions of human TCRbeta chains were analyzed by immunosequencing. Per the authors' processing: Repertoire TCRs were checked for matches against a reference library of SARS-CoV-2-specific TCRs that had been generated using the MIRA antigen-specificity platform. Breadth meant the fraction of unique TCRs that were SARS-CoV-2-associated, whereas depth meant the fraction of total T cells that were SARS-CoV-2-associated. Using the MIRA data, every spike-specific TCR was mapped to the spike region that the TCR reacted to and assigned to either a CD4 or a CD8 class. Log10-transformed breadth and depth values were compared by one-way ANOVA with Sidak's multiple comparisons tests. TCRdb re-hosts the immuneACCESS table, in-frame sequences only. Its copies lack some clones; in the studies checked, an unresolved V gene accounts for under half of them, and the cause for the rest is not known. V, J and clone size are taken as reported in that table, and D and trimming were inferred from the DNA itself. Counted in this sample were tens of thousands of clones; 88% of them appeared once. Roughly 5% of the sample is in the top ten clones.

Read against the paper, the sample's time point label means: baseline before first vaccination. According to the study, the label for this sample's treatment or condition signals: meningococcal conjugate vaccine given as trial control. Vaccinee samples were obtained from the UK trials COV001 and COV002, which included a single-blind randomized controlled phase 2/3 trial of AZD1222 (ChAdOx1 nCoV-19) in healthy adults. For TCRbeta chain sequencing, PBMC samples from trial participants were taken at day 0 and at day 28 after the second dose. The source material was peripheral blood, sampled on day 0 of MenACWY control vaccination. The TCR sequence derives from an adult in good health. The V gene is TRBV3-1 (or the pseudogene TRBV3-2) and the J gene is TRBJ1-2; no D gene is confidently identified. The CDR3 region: CASSGPGYGYTF. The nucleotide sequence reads TGTGCCAGCAGCGGCCCGGGCTATGGCTACACCTTC.